Each of the 20 T cell receptor beta chains below was sequenced from the same sample in a study of T-cell memory formation after mild COVID-19. TCRdb itself ran the 5' RACE reads through MiXCR, one entry per CDR3 protein. Of approximately 500,000 distinct CDR3 sequences in the sample, around 27% are singletons; the top ten hold approximately 12%. The material sequenced was PBMCs or a T cell subset sorted from them (not recorded which). The receptor source for this set is an adult woman who had mild COVID-19 (a few samples of this study predate the infection). Cell type and time point are not known.

The chain has TRBV2 and TRBJ1-2; no firm D call. Germline V gene sequence: CDR1 SNHLY, CDR2 FYNNEI. The V end was cut by 11 bases, the J end by 0 bases, with 16 bases between. The CDR3 runs to 14 residues. CDR3 sequence reads: CAGLPPGANYGYTF. Here the CDR3 DNA reads TGTGCCGGGCTCCCCCCCGGAGCTAACTATGGCTACACCTTC.

The V and J genes are TRBV6-5 and TRBJ2-7; D tentatively reads TRBD1 or TRBD2 (6 bases each). Per the germline V gene, CDR1 is MNHEY and CDR2 is SVGAGI. V lost 3 bases and J 2 bases, leaving 14 bases between the germline ends. This CDR3 has 15 amino acids. The DNA for the CDR3 is TGTGCCAGCAGTTATGGGCGAGGGGGGCCCTACGAGCAGTACTTC. It encodes CASSYGRGGPYEQYF.

The rearrangement joins TRBV9 to TRBJ2-3; D unclear. This CDR3 spans 13 amino acids. Trimming pared 3 bases from V and 2 bases from J, leaving 7 bases between. Germline-derived CDR1 and CDR2 are SGDLS and YYNGEE. CDR3 protein: CASSAGNTDTQYF. In nucleotides, the CDR3 is TGTGCCAGCAGCGCTGGGAACACAGATACGCAGTATTTT.

The V call is TRBV15, the J call TRBJ1-1; the D is unclear. Germline V gene lookup returns CDR1 LNHNV and CDR2 YYDKDF (reference sequence). Between the trimmed V and J ends, which lost 8 bases and 3 bases, there was a span of 19 bases. The CDR3 is 15 residues long. CDR3 in amino acids: CATLPRRRADTEAFF. The CDR3 DNA follows: TGTGCCACCCTTCCCCGAAGAAGGGCGGACACTGAAGCTTTCTTT.

This clonotype was detected ten times or more. The chain combines TRBV24-1 with TRBJ1-5; D unresolved. The CDR3 length is 13 residues. Deletions cut 1 base from V and 4 bases from J, with 4 bases between. Germline values: CDR1 KGHDR, CDR2 SFDVKD. The chain's CDR3 is CATSDFTNQPQHF. DNA for the CDR3: TGTGCCACCAGTGATTTCACGAATCAGCCCCAGCATTTT.

The gene calls are TRBV27 and TRBJ2-4, with 7 bases matching TRBD2. V shed 8 bases and J 8 bases; nucleotides not matched to a gene: 9. This CDR3 contains 13 residues. In germline, CDR1 is MNHEY, CDR2 SMNVEV (reference sequence). As DNA, the CDR3 is TGTGCCAGCTGTCCCGGGACTATGCACATTCAGTACTTC. This codes for CASCPGTMHIQYF.

The V and J genes are TRBV2 and TRBJ2-3, with a weak D call TRBD1 (5 bases). V lost 6 bases to trimming and J lost 2 bases, with 12 bases between them. The CDR3 is 14 residues long. In germline, CDR1 is SNHLY, CDR2 FYNNEI. The CDR3 region is CASSLGHTTDTQYF. The CDR3 DNA reads TGTGCCAGCAGCCTAGGACATACCACAGATACGCAGTATTTT.

The chain combines TRBV6-5 with TRBJ1-1; TRBD1 agrees at 8 bases. CDR3 length equals 13 residues. Germline-derived CDR1 and CDR2 are MNHEY and SVGAGI. CDR3 region: CAAATTGGTEAFF. The CDR3 DNA follows: TGTGCGGCGGCAACAACAGGGGGCACTGAAGCTTTCTTT.

The J gene is TRBJ2-7, the V gene TRBV7-8, with D possibly TRBD2 on 5 matching bases. Germline-derived CDR1 and CDR2 are SGHVS and FQNEAQ. V shed 5 bases and J shed 2 bases, with 19 bases lying between them. The CDR3 consists of 16 residues. The DNA of the CDR3 is TGTGCCAGCAGCCCCCTAATTGGGAGAAATGCCTACGAGCAGTACTTC. Translation: CASSPLIGRNAYEQYF.

A note on this clonotype: A read error may account for a junction end that differs from germline. This chain links TRBV7-9 with TRBJ2-7; possibly TRBD1 for D (5 bases). This CDR3 contains 10 residues. Per germline, CDR1 SEHNR and CDR2 FQNEAQ (reference sequence). In DNA form, the CDR3 reads TGTGCCAGCAGCTTATCAGGACAACCATTC. Translating it yields CASSLSGQPF.

This clonotype was found a few times. This rearrangement joins TRBV15 to TRBJ2-5; perhaps TRBD1 as D (5 bases). The germline CDR1 and CDR2 sequences are LNHNV and YYDKDF (reference sequence). The CDR3 is 13 residues long. V was pared by 3 bases and J by 4 bases, with 9 bases between. CDR3 coding DNA: TGTGCCACCAGCAGTCACAGGCGAGAGACCCAGTACTTC. It specifies CATSSHRRETQYF.

For this clonotype: Germline and junction disagree at one end, which may indicate a read error. The gene calls are TRBV5-1 and TRBJ2-7; D is undetermined. CDR3 size: 12 residues. The germline CDR1 and CDR2 sequences are SGHRS and YFSETQ. The CDR3 spells CASSLNLYDQYF. CDR3 DNA: TGCGCCAGCAGCTTGAACCTCTACGATCAGTACTTC.

This clonotype was seen ten or more times. The chain combines TRBV20-1 with TRBJ2-5; D may be TRBD2 (6 bases). This CDR3 comprises 14 residues. V was shortened by 3 bases and J by 4 bases, with 15 bases between the two germline ends. Germline CDR1 is DFQATT and CDR2 is SNEGSKA (reference sequence). The CDR3 loop is CSARRGRGGETQYF. CDR3 nucleotides: TGCAGTGCTAGGAGGGGACGGGGAGGAGAGACCCAGTACTTC.

In its sample, this clonotype was seen a few times. This chain links TRBV7-8 with TRBJ2-7; tentative D call: TRBD1 (5 bases). Germline CDR1 reads SGHVS; CDR2 reads FQNEAQ. The CDR3 runs to 14 residues. Between the trimmed V and J ends, which lost 1 base and 4 bases, there was a span of 11 bases. CDR3 amino acids: CASSLGQGIYEQYF. The DNA of the CDR3 is TGTGCCAGCAGCTTAGGTCAGGGAATATACGAGCAGTACTTC.

The chain joins TRBV12-3 or TRBV12-4 to TRBJ2-1, with 11 bases aligning to TRBD2. J lost 8 bases, V lost 10 bases, and 7 bases had no gene match. The CDR3 has 13 residues. The CDR3 sequence is CATGTSGSYEQFF. As DNA, the CDR3 is TGTGCCACCGGTACTAGCGGGAGTTATGAGCAGTTCTTC.

This clonotype turned up a few times. The chain uses TRBV7-3 and TRBJ1-1; a possible D gene is TRBD1 (6 bases). This CDR3 contains 15 residues. Trimming took 0 bases from V and 4 from J, leaving 12 bases between them. Germline V gene lookup returns CDR1 SGHTA and CDR2 FQGTGA. The CDR3 sequence: CASSLTPGAGTEAFF. In DNA form, the CDR3 reads TGTGCCAGCAGCTTAACCCCAGGGGCGGGCACTGAAGCTTTCTTT.

This chain uses TRBV5-1 with TRBJ1-3, with D unresolved. Per germline, CDR1 SGHRS and CDR2 YFSETQ. V lost 4 bases and J 0 bases, leaving 14 bases between the germline ends. CDR3 length: 16 amino acids. The CDR3 DNA is TGCGCCAGCAGCCTTAACCCTCTTGGCTCTGGAAACACCATATATTTT. Protein sequence: CASSLNPLGSGNTIYF.

The chain carries TRBV7-8 and TRBJ2-1, with 11 bases aligning to TRBD2. CDR1 and CDR2 from the germline V gene are SGHVS and FQNEAQ. J was trimmed by 5 bases and V by 6 bases; bases with no gene match: 6. This CDR3 has 15 amino acids. CDR3 in amino acids: CASSPPSGRNNEQFF. The CDR3 DNA reads as TGTGCCAGCAGTCCTCCTAGCGGGAGGAACAATGAGCAGTTCTTC.

This clonotype occurred once. V and J are TRBV20-1 and TRBJ2-5, with TRBD1 identical over 7 bases. The CDR3 extends over 14 amino acids. J gave up 2 bases and V 7 bases, and 10 bases lay outside the gene matches. Germline V gene lookup returns CDR1 DFQATT and CDR2 SNEGSKA (reference sequence). The CDR3 here is CSVFGQAGQETQYF. The CDR3 DNA sequence: TGCAGTGTTTTCGGACAGGCCGGACAAGAGACCCAGTACTTC.

This clonotype was counted between two and nine times. The CDR3 coding sequence is TGTGCCACCAGCAGGACTAGCGGGGGGCAAGAGACCCAGTACTTC. Its translation: CATSRTSGGQETQYF. The chain combines TRBV15 with TRBJ2-5; 13 nucleotides line up with TRBD2. J was trimmed by 2 bases and V by 3 bases; bases with no gene match: 0. CDR1 LNHNV and CDR2 YYDKDF come from the germline V gene (reference sequence). This CDR3 spans 15 amino acids. The full variable domain, its missing parts supplied by reference TRBV15 and TRBJ2-5, is DAMVIQNPRYQVTQFGKPVTLSCSQTLNHNVMYWYQQKSSQAPKLLFHYYDKDFNNEADTPDNFQSRRPNTSFCFLDIRSPGLGDTAMYLCATSRTSGGQETQYFGPGTRLLVL.